These T cell receptor beta chains were read from a single sample in a study of identical twins. TCRdb fed the 5' RACE reads into MiXCR, producing one record per CDR3 protein. The repertoire holds about 530,000 distinct CDR3 sequences, with 20% to 25% as singletons. The sample also formed part of further work on yellow fever vaccine responses in identical twins.

The specimen sequenced was CD4+ T cells sorted from blood. These receptors were collected from a woman between 18 and 30 years old in good health. Each CDR3 is given with its conserved first and last residue. The order of the fields is V gene, J gene, CDR3 protein.

TRBV7-2	TRBJ2-2	CASSFRGRELFF
TRBV10-3	TRBJ1-1	CAISDRVNTEAFF
TRBV5-1	TRBJ2-5	CASSLPAEMETQYF
TRBV12-3/TRBV12-4	TRBJ1-2	CASSLGAGPGYTF
TRBV5-1	TRBJ1-1	CASSLDRSEAFF
TRBV5-6	TRBJ2-2	CASSFRTSGVFKPGTGELFF
TRBV10-3	TRBJ2-5	CAIRAGLAKTQYF
TRBV5-1	TRBJ1-2	CASRDRDRVGGYTF
TRBV12-3/TRBV12-4	TRBJ1-4	CASSLSGGEEKLFF
TRBV6-2/TRBV6-3	TRBJ2-3	CASSYTQRTRGTSGGLTTDTQYF
TRBV5-1	TRBJ2-3	CASSLALAGVVDTQYF
TRBV20-1	TRBJ2-7	CSAREGAGLGEQYF
TRBV6-1	TRBJ2-1	CASNGQTKSSYNEQFF
TRBV29-1	TRBJ2-1	CSVFSVRLGNEQFF
TRBV15	TRBJ2-3	CATSRAEVAGTDTQYF
TRBV6-1	TRBJ1-2	CASRGQGLSYGYTF
TRBV27	TRBJ1-1	CASVPQGIGGAFF
TRBV7-2	TRBJ2-2	CASSGGGLTGELFF
TRBV5-1	TRBJ1-5	CASSTRDQRYQPQHF
TRBV7-8	TRBJ1-2	CASSLGSGLYGYTF
TRBV12-3/TRBV12-4	TRBJ1-3	CASTTRERNTIYF
TRBV29-1	TRBJ2-1	CSVGAGGLATGELFF
TRBV14	TRBJ1-2	CASSQDGPLWEESYGYTF